A selection of T cell receptor beta chains follows, all from one sample in a study of Graves' ophthalmopathy and Graves' hyperthyroidism. Each CDR3 protein gets one entry after TCRdb re-called the multiplex PCR reads with MiXCR. The sample includes approximately 160,000 distinct CDR3 sequences, 37% of them seen just once. Sequencing was done on a sample of peripheral blood. Receptors were obtained from a woman between 40 and 55 years old with Graves' ophthalmopathy. CDR3s include the opening cysteine and the closing phenylalanine or tryptophan. Each record gives: clone size, D gene, V gene, J gene, CDR3 DNA, CDR3 protein. A D gene is named only where the DNA matches it firmly. For some rows the clone size is stated as once, few or many, or as a class when expanded; others skip it.

clone_size: -
d_call: -
v_call: TRBV6-5
j_call: TRBJ1-1
cdr3_nt: TGTGCCAGCAGTTACTCCGGGGGGATCAACACTGAAGCTTTCTTT
cdr3_aa: CASSYSGGINTEAFF

clone_size: once
d_call: -
v_call: TRBV27
j_call: TRBJ1-5
cdr3_nt: TGTGCCAGCAGCCCCATCGGGGATAGGGACAATCAGCCCCAGCATTTT
cdr3_aa: CASSPIGDRDNQPQHF

clone_size: many
d_call: TRBD1
v_call: TRBV20-1
j_call: TRBJ2-5
cdr3_nt: TGCAGTGCCCCCGGACAGGGAGGGACCCAGTACTTC
cdr3_aa: CSAPGQGGTQYF

clone_size: -
d_call: -
v_call: TRBV12-3/TRBV12-4
j_call: TRBJ1-5
cdr3_nt: TGTGCCAGCAGCCAGAGATATAGCAATCAGCCCCAGCATTTT
cdr3_aa: CASSQRYSNQPQHF

clone_size: -
d_call: -
v_call: TRBV27
j_call: TRBJ2-5
cdr3_nt: TGTGCCAGCAGTTTATTCCGGGACATAGAGACCCAGTACTTC
cdr3_aa: CASSLFRDIETQYF

clone_size: -
d_call: TRBD1
v_call: TRBV24-1
j_call: TRBJ2-2
cdr3_nt: TGTGCCACCAGTGATTTCCGAACCGGACAGGGGAACACCGGGGAGCTGTTTTTT
cdr3_aa: CATSDFRTGQGNTGELFF

clone_size: -
d_call: -
v_call: TRBV20-1
j_call: TRBJ1-2
cdr3_nt: TGCAGTGCTACAACCGGGACCCTTCACTATGGCTACACCTTC
cdr3_aa: CSATTGTLHYGYTF

clone_size: many
d_call: -
v_call: TRBV30
j_call: TRBJ2-7
cdr3_nt: TGTGCCTCAGACAGGAGATACTCCTACGAGCAGTACTTC
cdr3_aa: CASDRRYSYEQYF

clone_size: -
d_call: TRBD2
v_call: TRBV12-3/TRBV12-4
j_call: TRBJ2-7
cdr3_nt: TGTGCCAGCAGCCCCGCTAGCGGACCCTACGAGCAGTACTTC
cdr3_aa: CASSPASGPYEQYF

clone_size: many
d_call: -
v_call: TRBV28
j_call: TRBJ2-2
cdr3_nt: TGTGCCAGCAGTGTTGGGATCACCGGGGAGCTGTTTTTT
cdr3_aa: CASSVGITGELFF

clone_size: many
d_call: -
v_call: TRBV7-2
j_call: TRBJ1-5
cdr3_nt: TGTGCCAGCAGCTTAGGTCGAAATCAGCCCCAGCATTTT
cdr3_aa: CASSLGRNQPQHF

clone_size: few
d_call: -
v_call: TRBV7-2
j_call: TRBJ2-5
cdr3_nt: TGTGCCAGCAGCTTATCCCGGGACCTAGCCTACTTC
cdr3_aa: CASSLSRDLAYF

clone_size: -
d_call: -
v_call: TRBV6-2/TRBV6-3
j_call: TRBJ1-1
cdr3_nt: TGTGCCAGCTTCGCCCCCGGGGTCTTGAACACTGAAGCTTTCTTT
cdr3_aa: CASFAPGVLNTEAFF

clone_size: many
d_call: -
v_call: TRBV6-5
j_call: TRBJ1-1
cdr3_nt: TGTGCCAGCAGATCTGCAGGGGTCAGGATGACTTTCTTT
cdr3_aa: CASRSAGVRMTFF

clone_size: many
d_call: TRBD1
v_call: TRBV6-5
j_call: TRBJ2-5
cdr3_nt: TGTGCCAGCAGTAGTGACAGGGGGCCCGAAGAGACCCAGTACTTC
cdr3_aa: CASSSDRGPEETQYF

clone_size: -
d_call: TRBD1
v_call: TRBV12-3/TRBV12-4
j_call: TRBJ2-5
cdr3_nt: TGTGCCACCCAGGGGGCGTCGGAGACCCAGTACTTC
cdr3_aa: CATQGASETQYF

clone_size: many
d_call: -
v_call: TRBV6-1
j_call: TRBJ1-2
cdr3_nt: TGTGCCACCAGCCCGGGGGGGCACTATGGCTACACCTTC
cdr3_aa: CATSPGGHYGYTF

clone_size: once
d_call: TRBD2
v_call: TRBV9
j_call: TRBJ2-4
cdr3_nt: TGTGCCAGCAGCCCGACTAGCGGCAAAAACATTCAGTACTTC
cdr3_aa: CASSPTSGKNIQYF

clone_size: -
d_call: -
v_call: TRBV5-5
j_call: TRBJ1-2
cdr3_nt: TGTGCCAGCAGTGAGGCGAAAACCGGAGGCTACACCTTC
cdr3_aa: CASSEAKTGGYTF

clone_size: many
d_call: -
v_call: TRBV27
j_call: TRBJ1-1
cdr3_nt: TGTGCCACCAAACGGGACCCGAACACTGAAGCTTTCTTT
cdr3_aa: CATKRDPNTEAFF

clone_size: -
d_call: -
v_call: TRBV27
j_call: TRBJ2-7
cdr3_nt: TGTGCCAGCAGTGCGTCGACTAGGTCCTACGAGCAGTACTTC
cdr3_aa: CASSASTRSYEQYF

clone_size: once
d_call: -
v_call: TRBV29-1
j_call: TRBJ2-7
cdr3_nt: TGCAGCGTTGCGACAGTACACTCCTACGAGCAGTACTTC
cdr3_aa: CSVATVHSYEQYF

clone_size: many
d_call: -
v_call: TRBV9
j_call: TRBJ2-2
cdr3_nt: TGTGCCAGCAGCCCCCCGGACACCGGGGAGCTGTTTTTT
cdr3_aa: CASSPPDTGELFF

clone_size: -
d_call: -
v_call: TRBV6-1
j_call: TRBJ1-2
cdr3_nt: TGTGCCAGCAGTGACTATTACCGGGGCCTAAATGGCTACACCTTC
cdr3_aa: CASSDYYRGLNGYTF

clone_size: -
d_call: -
v_call: TRBV12-5
j_call: TRBJ2-5
cdr3_nt: TGTGCTAGTGTTCCCGGGGGCCAAGAGACCCAGTACTTC
cdr3_aa: CASVPGGQETQYF

clone_size: many
d_call: -
v_call: TRBV13
j_call: TRBJ2-2
cdr3_nt: TGTGCCAGCAGCTTACAGGGAAACACCGGGGAGCTGTTTTTT
cdr3_aa: CASSLQGNTGELFF